The next 32 T cell receptor beta chains were all read from a single sample in a study of T cells in women clearing cervical HPV infection. Assay used: immunoSEQ multiplex PCR; TCRdb lists only in-frame clones, some missing. Its table records approximately 35,000 clones. Sequencing was performed on blood buffy coat. Receptors were obtained from a woman between 18 and 70 years old with a cervical HPV16 infection that either progressed to CIN3+ or cleared (not recorded which).

On this clone itself: The read stops 3 residues short of the end of the CDR3; the missing end is completed from the germline J gene. This chain connects TRBV5-1 to TRBJ1-2, with 10 bases fitting TRBD1. Trimming at V came to 4 bases and at J to 7 bases, leaving 7 bases not matched to a gene. CDR1 and CDR2 from the germline V gene are SGHRS and YFSETQ. There are 14 residues in the CDR3. The sequenced CDR3 bases are TGCGCCAGCAGCCCAGGACAGGGGGTCGGTGGC. Residues: CASSPGQGVGG. The whole CDR3 reads CASSPGQGVGGYTF.

A note on this clone: The read gets to within 3 residues of the CDR3 end, and the germline J gene fills in the rest. The chain carries TRBV7-8 and TRBJ2-5, with 12 bases identical to TRBD2. Trimming removed 4 bases from V and 4 bases from J; junction bases left unmatched: 7. From germline, CDR1 is SGHVS and CDR2 FQNEAQ. The CDR3 spans 16 residues. The CDR3 bases that were read are TGTGCCAGCAGCTCGACTAGCGGGGGAGGCTTAGAGACC. It yields the protein CASSSTSGGGLET. The full CDR3 is CASSSTSGGGLETQYF.

In the case of this clone: The CDR3 goes on 3 residues after the read ends, and that part is filled in from the germline J gene. The rearrangement joins TRBV20-1 to TRBJ2-7; 7 positions match TRBD2. The CDR3 has 13 amino acids. In germline, CDR1 is DFQATT, CDR2 SNEGSKA (reference sequence). V shed 7 bases, J shed 0 bases, and the junction held 6 bases outside the gene matches. The CDR3: CSGLAGASYEQYF. CDR3 DNA (partial): TGCAGTGGTTTAGCGGGTGCCTCCTACGAG.

With regard to this clone: The observed sequence ends 3 residues before the CDR3 terminus, with the missing tail filled in from the germline J gene. The gene calls are TRBV6-1 and TRBJ1-1, with D maybe TRBD1 (5 bases). Deletions cut 2 bases from V and 4 bases from J, with 11 bases between. Germline assignment: CDR1 MNHNS and CDR2 SASEGT. The CDR3 runs to 14 residues. The part of the CDR3 DNA that was read is TGTGCCAGCAGTGAAACCGGCGGGGGCACTGAA. Residues: CASSETGGGTE. The CDR3, in full, reads CASSETGGGTEAFF.

This CDR3 reads CASSGSWGGETQYF. Partial CDR3 DNA: TGCGCCAGCAGTGGTTCTTGGGGGGGTGAGACC. This chain connects TRBV10-2 to TRBJ2-5; 7 bases map to TRBD2. From the germline J gene comes the end of the CDR3, since the read stops 3 residues before it. The CDR3 contains 14 residues. V was pared by 4 bases and J by 5 bases, with 7 bases of the junction left unmatched. Germline V gene sequence: CDR1 WSHSY, CDR2 SAAADI.

CDR3 bases read: TGTGCCAGCAGTGACGGCAGGGGAGAGACC. It encodes CASSDGRGET. The full CDR3 protein reads CASSDGRGETQYF. V is TRBV6-4 and J is TRBJ2-5; a weak D match, TRBD1 (6 bases). Sequencing ends 3 residues short of the CDR3 end; the germline J gene provides the rest. Germline CDR1 reads MRHNA; CDR2 reads SNTAGT. Deletions cut 2 bases from V and 4 bases from J, with 8 bases between. The CDR3 is 13 amino acids.

On this clone itself: The read halts 3 residues ahead of the CDR3 end, with the missing end drawn from the germline J gene. The gene calls are TRBV5-6 and TRBJ1-1; 9 nucleotides agree with TRBD1. The germline gives CDR1 SGHDT, CDR2 YYEEEE. The trim removed 5 bases at V and 4 bases at J, leaving 3 bases unmatched. The CDR3 runs to 13 residues. The covered CDR3 bases are TGTGCCAGCAGTACAGGGGGCGTCACTGAA. Residues: CASSTGGVTE. The full-length CDR3 reads as CASSTGGVTEAFF. Complete variable domain (other parts from reference TRBV5-6 and TRBJ1-1): DAGVTQSPTHLIKTRGQQVTLRCSPKSGHDTVSWYQQALGQGPQFIFQYYEEEERQRGNFPDRFSGHQFPNYSSELNVNALLLGDSALYLCASSTGGVTEAFFGQGTRLTVV.

About this clone itself: The read stops 3 residues short of the end of the CDR3; the missing end is completed from the germline J gene. V and J are TRBV2 and TRBJ2-2; TRBD1 matches at 7 bases. The germline gives CDR1 SNHLY, CDR2 FYNNEI. The CDR3 length is 14 residues. The CDR3 DNA, read in part, is TGTGCCAGCAGTGTCAGGACAGGAGTTGAAAAG. As protein: CASSVRTGVEK. The full CDR3 protein is CASSVRTGVEKLFF.

A word on this clone: The CDR3 end is not reached by the read, which stops 3 residues before it; the germline J gene fills it in. The chain is built from TRBV5-1 and TRBJ2-5; D gene ambiguous. This CDR3 contains 14 residues. The V gene lost 0 bases and the J gene lost 2 bases, with 8 bases spanning the gap. The germline V gene has CDR1 SGHRS and CDR2 YFSETQ. Incomplete CDR3 DNA: TGCGCCAGCAGCTTGGAGAGCCCTCAAGAGACC. Translated, it gives CASSLESPQET. The entire CDR3 protein is CASSLESPQETQYF.

About this clone: The sequenced fragment ends 3 residues before the CDR3 boundary, so the rest is inferred from the germline J gene. The V and J genes are TRBV20-1 and TRBJ1-4, with 7 bases aligning to TRBD1. Looked up from germline, CDR1 is DFQATT and CDR2 is SNEGSKA (reference sequence). The CDR3 is 16 amino acids. CDR3 sequence reads: CSARSPRQGGDSPLFF. CDR3 bases read: TGCAGTGCTAGATCCCCCCGACAGGGCGGAGATTCACCA.

A remark on this clone: The read terminates 3 residues before the CDR3 end, so the remaining end is supplied by the germline J gene. The chain couples TRBV7-8 to TRBJ2-7; tentative D call: TRBD1 (5 bases). CDR3 length: 14 amino acids. Per germline, CDR1 SGHVS and CDR2 FQNEAQ. V lost 6 bases, J lost 3 bases, and 15 bases lay in between. The CDR3 sequence: CASSQGWQGYEQYF. The DNA read from the CDR3 is TGTGCCAGCAGTCAAGGCTGGCAGGGCTACGAG.

About this clone: From the germline J gene comes the end of the CDR3, since the read stops 3 residues before it. The rearrangement joins TRBV7-9 to TRBJ1-1; D is undetermined. V lost 2 bases and J 4 bases, leaving 5 bases between the germline ends. CDR3 length: 12 residues. CDR1 is SEHNR, CDR2 FQNEAQ, per germline (reference sequence). The covered CDR3 bases are TGTGCCAGCAGCTTACGCAGCACTGAA. Translating gives CASSLRSTE. The CDR3, in full, reads CASSLRSTEAFF.

Concerning this clone itself: The CDR3 end lies 3 residues beyond the end of the read and is filled in from the germline J gene. This chain connects TRBV2 to TRBJ2-3, with 8 bases identical to TRBD1. The CDR3 totals 15 residues. CDR1 and CDR2 from the germline V gene are SNHLY and FYNNEI. The V gene end was trimmed by 3 bases and the J gene end by 5 bases; junction bases not matched to a gene: 7. The CDR3 loop is CASSEARGPGDTQYF. CDR3 bases read: TGTGCCAGCAGTGAGGCCAGGGGGCCGGGAGATACG.

A note on this clone: The read ends 3 residues early relative to the CDR3; the germline J gene fills the gap. This rearrangement joins TRBV2 to TRBJ1-1, with 10 positions matching TRBD1. The CDR3 is made up of 14 amino acids. The junction had 5 bases not matched to a gene; V was cut back by 6 bases and J by 4 bases. The germline gives CDR1 SNHLY, CDR2 FYNNEI. The sequenced CDR3 bases are TGTGCCAGCAGCGACAGGGGGCTGGGCACTGAA. The encoded protein is CASSDRGLGTE. The whole CDR3 sequence is CASSDRGLGTEAFF.

Judged by frequency, this clone is medium-sized. The CDR3 end is not reached by the read, which stops 3 residues before it; the germline J gene fills it in. The chain carries TRBV20-1 and TRBJ2-3; no clear D gene. This CDR3 region has 11 residues. Germline V gene sequence: CDR1 DFQATT, CDR2 SNEGSKA (reference sequence). The CDR3 here is CSAFFLETQYF. The DNA read from the CDR3 is TGCAGTGCTTTTTTCTTAGAGACG.

Of note for this clone: The read terminates 3 residues before the CDR3 end, so the remaining end is supplied by the germline J gene. The V gene is TRBV2, the J gene TRBJ2-3, with 7 bases aligning to TRBD2. CDR1 is SNHLY and CDR2 is FYNNEI in the germline V gene. This CDR3 contains 11 residues. CDR3 sequence: CASRTSRAQYF. The CDR3 DNA, read in part, is TGTGCCAGCCGGACTAGTCGAGCG.

For this clone: The CDR3 is cut off 3 residues early in the read; its end comes from the germline J gene. This chain links TRBV10-3 with TRBJ1-5; 10 nucleotides align to TRBD1. The ends lost 8 bases at V and 5 bases at J; junction bases unmatched: 0. In germline, CDR1 is ENHRY, CDR2 SYGVKD. CDR3 length: 12 amino acids. CDR3: CAIGTGDQPQHF. Incomplete CDR3 DNA: TGTGCCATCGGGACAGGGGATCAGCCC.

With regard to this clone: Coverage ceases 3 residues before the CDR3 finishes, and the germline J gene fills in the end. This chain connects TRBV20-1 to TRBJ1-5, with TRBD1 matching 7 bases. From germline, CDR1 is DFQATT and CDR2 SNEGSKA (reference sequence). The CDR3 has 18 amino acids. Germline trimming cut 0 bases from V and 6 bases from J; bases unmatched to any gene: 17. CDR3 sequence reads: CSARDLLGGPVTSQPQHF. CDR3 DNA (partial): TGCAGTGCTAGAGATTTGTTAGGGGGCCCCGTTACTAGTCAGCCC.

As to this clone: The CDR3 goes on 3 residues after the read ends, and that part is filled in from the germline J gene. The chain is built from TRBV7-2 and TRBJ2-7; TRBD2 matches at 7 bases. The J segment lost 4 bases and the V segment lost 4 bases, leaving 7 bases of the junction unmatched. This CDR3 comprises 14 residues. The germline V gene encodes CDR1 SGHTA and CDR2 FQGNSA. This CDR3 is CASSSGLGGYEQYF. The DNA read from the CDR3 is TGTGCCAGCAGCTCAGGACTAGGTGGGTACGAG. The variable domain in full, with the rest retrieved from reference TRBV7-2 and TRBJ2-7, is GAGVSQSPSNKVTEKGKDVELRCDPISGHTALYWYRQSLGQGLEFLIYFQGNSAPDKSGLPSDRFSAERTGGSVSTLTIQRTQQEDSAVYLCASSSGLGGYEQYFGPGTRLTVT.

Regarding this clone: The read ends 3 residues before the CDR3 terminus; that terminus is restored from the germline J gene. The chain couples TRBV18 to TRBJ2-3; TRBD1 agrees at 7 bases. The trim removed 6 bases at V and 2 bases at J, leaving 11 bases unmatched. In germline, CDR1 is KGHSH, CDR2 LQKENI. This CDR3 is built from 16 residues. The sequenced CDR3 bases are TGTGCCAGCTCTCCCGGGCGACAGGGTCTCACAGATACG. It specifies CASSPGRQGLTDT. The entire CDR3 protein reads CASSPGRQGLTDTQYF. Together with reference TRBV18 and TRBJ2-3, the CDR3 gives the full variable domain: NAGVMQNPRHLVRRRGQEARLRCSPMKGHSHVYWYRQLPEEGLKFMVYLQKENIIDESGMPKERFSAEFPKEGPSILRIQQVVRGDSAAYFCASSPGRQGLTDTQYFGPGTRLTVL.

Details on this clone: The observed sequence ends 3 residues before the CDR3 terminus, with the missing tail filled in from the germline J gene. The chain links TRBV30 to TRBJ2-1; the D is unclear. Deletions cut 1 base from V and 0 bases from J, with 10 bases between. The CDR3 is made up of 15 amino acids. Germline assignment: CDR1 GTSNPN and CDR2 SVGIG (reference sequence). CDR3 bases read: TGTGCCTGGAGTGAAGGCGGTAGCTCCTACAATGAG. It encodes CAWSEGGSSYNE. The full CDR3 reads CAWSEGGSSYNEQFF.

With regard to this clone: The sequenced fragment ends 3 residues before the CDR3 boundary, so the rest is inferred from the germline J gene. The V and J genes are TRBV5-1 and TRBJ2-3, with TRBD1 matching over 7 bases. V was clipped by 5 bases and J by 3 bases; unmatched bases: 6. CDR1 and CDR2 (germline): SGHRS, YFSETQ. The CDR3 has 14 amino acids. The CDR3: CASRPRQGTDTQYF. The sequenced CDR3 bases are TGCGCCAGCAGACCACGACAGGGTACAGATACG.

With respect to this clone: The read terminates 3 residues ahead of where the CDR3 ends, so the germline J gene completes it. The genes are TRBV29-1 and TRBJ2-3; possibly TRBD1 for D (5 bases). The V gene's germline CDR1 is SQVTM and CDR2 ANQGSEA. This CDR3 contains 12 residues. Here the CDR3 reads CSGGPKRETQYF. The CDR3 bases that were read are TGCAGCGGGGGCCCTAAGAGAGAGACG.

Remarks on this clone: Sequencing ends 3 residues short of the CDR3 end; the germline J gene provides the rest. The genes are TRBV30 and TRBJ2-3, with D tentatively TRBD2 (5 bases). Looked up from germline, CDR1 is GTSNPN and CDR2 is SVGIG (reference sequence). This CDR3 has 14 residues. The DNA read from the CDR3 is TGTGCCTGGAAACTAGGCATCCCTGGGGAGACG. This encodes CAWKLGIPGET. The whole CDR3 sequence is CAWKLGIPGETQYF.

With regard to this clone: From the germline J gene comes the end of the CDR3, since the read stops 3 residues before it. The chain is built from TRBV2 and TRBJ2-6; a possible D gene is TRBD1 (5 bases). In germline, CDR1 is SNHLY, CDR2 FYNNEI. The V and J ends lost 2 bases and 0 bases respectively, with 14 bases between them. This CDR3 comprises 18 residues. CDR3 DNA, as far as it was read: TGTGCCAGCAGTGAACAGGGCCTCTTCTACTCTGGGGCCAACGTC. This encodes CASSEQGLFYSGANV. The full CDR3 protein is CASSEQGLFYSGANVLTF.

Note on this clone: The read falls 3 residues short of the CDR3 end, and the missing part is taken from the germline J gene. The rearrangement uses TRBV5-5 and TRBJ1-3; 7 nucleotides match TRBD1. The trim removed 2 bases at V and 8 bases at J, leaving 10 bases unmatched. Germline lookup yields CDR1 SGHKS and CDR2 YYEKEE (reference sequence). The CDR3 length is 15 residues. CDR3 sequence reads: CASSFAGGNYDTIYF. CDR3 bases read: TGTGCCAGCAGCTTCGCAGGGGGGAACTACGACACC.

As concerns this clone: The read falls 3 residues short of the CDR3 end, and the missing part is taken from the germline J gene. The rearrangement links TRBV19 to TRBJ1-1, with 8 positions matching TRBD1. CDR3 size: 13 residues. Germline CDR1 LNHDA, CDR2 SQIVND (reference sequence). This CDR3 is CASSIRRDREAFF. The CDR3 DNA, read in part, is TGTGCCAGTAGTATACGACGGGACAGGGAA.

As regards this clone: With the read ending 3 residues before the CDR3 end, the germline J gene is used to fill in that end. This chain uses TRBV7-6 with TRBJ2-2; possible D gene TRBD1, 5 bases. This CDR3 is built from 17 residues. Germline V gene lookup returns CDR1 SGHVS and CDR2 FNYEAQ. The DNA read from the CDR3 is TGTGCCAGCAGCTTAGGGTTGGGAAGCTCTGGGGCCAACGTG. Encoded protein: CASSLGLGSSGANV. The entire CDR3 protein reads CASSLGLGSSGANVLFF.

Note on this clone: The read stops 3 residues short of the end of the CDR3; the missing end is completed from the germline J gene. This chain connects TRBV29-1 to TRBJ2-5; weak D call: TRBD1 (5 bases). The V gene's germline CDR1 is SQVTM and CDR2 ANQGSEA. There are 10 residues in the CDR3. V was trimmed by 5 bases and J by 7 bases, leaving 8 bases between them. The CDR3 reads CSVSDRTQYF. Partial CDR3 DNA: TGCAGCGTTTCTGACAGGACC.

As to this clone: Read sequence stops 3 residues before the CDR3 end, and the germline J gene provides the missing end. The chain has TRBV2 and TRBJ2-1; a weak D match, TRBD2 (5 bases). The CDR3 consists of 16 residues. CDR1 is SNHLY, CDR2 FYNNEI, per germline. Between the trimmed V and J ends, which lost 3 bases and 0 bases, there was a span of 12 bases. The sequenced CDR3 bases are TGTGCCAGCAGTGACGGAAGCGGAAGCTCCTACAATGAG. This encodes CASSDGSGSSYNE. The CDR3 as a whole reads CASSDGSGSSYNEQFF.

With respect to this clone: Read coverage stops 3 residues before the CDR3 terminus; the germline J gene supplies the remainder. The J gene is TRBJ2-2, the V gene TRBV7-9; 7 nucleotides line up with TRBD1. With 5 bases clipped from V and 6 bases from J, the junction kept 6 bases outside the gene matches. The CDR3 consists of 14 residues. Germline V gene data show CDR1 as SEHNR and CDR2 as FQNEAQ (reference sequence). CDR3 protein: CASSAQTGAGELFF. CDR3 bases read: TGTGCCAGCAGCGCGCAAACAGGGGCCGGGGAG.

As to this clone: Read sequence stops 3 residues before the CDR3 end, and the germline J gene provides the missing end. This chain uses TRBV5-5 with TRBJ2-3; D is perhaps TRBD2 (5 bases). CDR3 length equals 12 residues. V was shortened by 6 bases and J by 4 bases, with 9 bases between the two germline ends. Germline V gene lookup returns CDR1 SGHKS and CDR2 YYEKEE (reference sequence). The CDR3: CASTTRADTQYF. The part of the CDR3 DNA that was read is TGTGCCAGCACCACTAGGGCAGATACG.